This T cell receptor (beta chain) was obtained from a study of breast tumors, draining lymph nodes, adjacent tissues. Study-wide results and caveats: Compared with basal-like, luminal-like tumors shared significantly more repertoire with nontumor tissue. Tumor repertoires ranked between lymph nodes and nontumor tissue in diversity, with V and J gene preferences. Findings are consistent with lymph node origin and intratumoral expansion of most tumor T cells.

Samples came from axillary lymph nodes draining the breast cancer. Regarding this clonotype: Its matching antigen is unknown.

TCRdb re-called the multiplex PCR reads through MiXCR, storing one row per CDR3 protein. The sample consists of 200,000 or so distinct CDR3 sequences, 25% to 40% of them appearing once. V lost 7 bases to trimming and J lost 7 bases, with 26 bases between them. This CDR3 is built from 17 residues. The sequencing sample was made of axillary lymph node tissue. The sequence was obtained from a female donor with breast cancer. Some clones in this sample may be carry-over from other donors' samples. The chain has TRBV12-3 or TRBV12-4 and TRBJ1-5; TRBD1 might be the D (6 bases). The CDR3: CASTIRRAGAGEQPQHF. The CDR3 DNA reads as TGTGCCAGCACCATCCGGAGGGCGGGGGCAGGGGAACAGCCCCAGCATTTT.